The rows below give T cell receptor beta chains drawn from one sample of a study of shared clonotypes between healthy human individuals. Method: immunoSEQ multiplex PCR; TCRdb's copy keeps in-frame clones and lacks some. This sample has about 2.4 million clones; just over 90% occur once, and the top ten carry over 0.12%. What was sequenced was naive CD4+ T cells sorted from blood. Source of these receptors: a young man in good health. Both conserved end residues are part of each CDR3. D genes are given only for firm matches. For some rows the clone size is stated as once, few or many, or as a class when expanded; others skip it.

j_call,clone_size,d_call,v_call,cdr3_nt,cdr3_aa
TRBJ2-5,-,TRBD2,TRBV5-1,TGCGCCAGCAGCTTGCTACCTAGCGGACCCCAAGAGACCCAGTACTTC,CASSLLPSGPQETQYF
TRBJ2-7,-,-,TRBV7-6,TGTGCCAGCAGCTTAGATGCCGGGGGCTCAACCTACGAGCAGTACTTC,CASSLDAGGSTYEQYF
TRBJ2-7,-,TRBD1,TRBV7-2,TGTGCCAGCAGCTTATACCCCGCGACAGGGGACTCCTACGAGCAGTACTTC,CASSLYPATGDSYEQYF
TRBJ2-7,-,-,TRBV28,TGTGCCAGCACTCCTTCTCGAGGTTCTTACGAGCAGTACTTC,CASTPSRGSYEQYF
TRBJ1-5,-,-,TRBV7-2,TGTGCCAGCAGCTTATCAGGGGTAAGCAATCAGCCCCAGCATTTT,CASSLSGVSNQPQHF
TRBJ1-2,-,-,TRBV5-5,TGTGCCAGCAGCTTGGTGGGCCAGAACTATGGCTACACCTTC,CASSLVGQNYGYTF
TRBJ1-2,-,-,TRBV27,TGTGCCAGCAGTAGACGACAGAAACTCTCTGGCTACACCTTC,CASSRRQKLSGYTF
TRBJ2-5,-,TRBD2,TRBV7-2,TGTGCCAGCAGCTTTAGCGGGGCCCAAGAGACCCAGTACTTC,CASSFSGAQETQYF
TRBJ2-7,-,TRBD2,TRBV5-1,TGCGCCAGCAGCTTGTCCGGGAGGGCCCACTACGAGCAGTACTTC,CASSLSGRAHYEQYF
TRBJ2-7,-,-,TRBV5-1,TGCGCCAGCAGCTCCGATACGGGGGTACCCTACGAGCAGTACTTC,CASSSDTGVPYEQYF
TRBJ2-7,once,-,TRBV2,TGTGCCAGCAGTGAAGCCTACTACGAGCAGTACTTC,CASSEAYYEQYF
TRBJ1-1,once,-,TRBV28,TGTGCCAGCAGTCCGATTTCCCGGGCGAGGGACACTGAAGCTTTCTTT,CASSPISRARDTEAFF
TRBJ2-2,-,TRBD1,TRBV27,TGTGCCAGCAGTCGGACAGGGGACACCGGGGAGCTGTTTTTT,CASSRTGDTGELFF
TRBJ2-3,-,-,TRBV11-1,TGTGCCAGCAGCTTAGCGAGGGGCACAGATACGCAGTATTTT,CASSLARGTDTQYF
TRBJ1-1,once,TRBD1,TRBV10-3,TGTGCCATCAGAGAGGACAGGGGAGCGGCTGAAGCTTTCTTT,CAIREDRGAAEAFF
TRBJ1-1,-,TRBD1,TRBV10-3,TGTGCCATCAGTGGGACAGGGGGCCCCCGAAGCACTGAAGCTTTCTTT,CAISGTGGPRSTEAFF
TRBJ1-1,-,-,TRBV2,TGTGCCAGCAGTGAAGACGGGGCTTTGAACACTGAAGCTTTCTTT,CASSEDGALNTEAFF
TRBJ1-1,-,-,TRBV10-3,TGTGCCATCAGTGAGTCGATCCTGGGACCGGATAACACTGAAGCTTTCTTT,CAISESILGPDNTEAFF
TRBJ1-2,-,TRBD1,TRBV4-1,TGCGCCAGCAGCCAAGATTTTTCAGGGGGCTTGGGCTATGGCTACACCTTC,CASSQDFSGGLGYGYTF
TRBJ1-1,once,-,TRBV10-3,TGTGCCATCAGTGAGGATTTAGCCTTCACTGAAGCTTTCTTT,CAISEDLAFTEAFF
TRBJ1-1,-,TRBD1,TRBV29-1,TGCAGCGCCTACTCGGGACAGGGGGCAGAAGGGGCTTTCTTT,CSAYSGQGAEGAFF
TRBJ2-3,-,-,TRBV5-1,TGCGCCAGCAGCTTGTGGGGCGGGGATACGCAGTATTTT,CASSLWGGDTQYF